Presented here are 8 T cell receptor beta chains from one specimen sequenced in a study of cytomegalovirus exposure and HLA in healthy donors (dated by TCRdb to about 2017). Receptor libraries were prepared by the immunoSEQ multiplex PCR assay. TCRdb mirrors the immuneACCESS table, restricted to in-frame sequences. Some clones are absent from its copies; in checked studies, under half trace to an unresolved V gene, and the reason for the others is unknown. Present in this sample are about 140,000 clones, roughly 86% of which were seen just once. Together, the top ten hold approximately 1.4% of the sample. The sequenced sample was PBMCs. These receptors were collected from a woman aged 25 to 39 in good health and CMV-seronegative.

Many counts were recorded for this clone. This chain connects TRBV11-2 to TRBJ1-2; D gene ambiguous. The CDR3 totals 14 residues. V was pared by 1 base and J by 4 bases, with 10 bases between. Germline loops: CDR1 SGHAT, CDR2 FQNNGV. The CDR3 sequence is CASSLARDGYGYTF. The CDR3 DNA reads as TGTGCCAGCAGCTTAGCTCGGGATGGCTATGGCTACACCTTC.

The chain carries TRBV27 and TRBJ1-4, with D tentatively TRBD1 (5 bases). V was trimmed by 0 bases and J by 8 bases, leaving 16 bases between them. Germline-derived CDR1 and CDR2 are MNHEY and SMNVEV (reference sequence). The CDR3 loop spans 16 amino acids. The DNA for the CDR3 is TGTGCCAGCAGTTTATCGTTCGGGGGGTTGGAAGAAAAACTGTTTTTT. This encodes CASSLSFGGLEEKLFF. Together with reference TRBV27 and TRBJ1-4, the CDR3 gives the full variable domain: EAQVTQNPRYLITVTGKKLTVTCSQNMNHEYMSWYRQDPGLGLRQIYYSMNVEVTDKGDVPEGYKVSRKEKRNFPLILESPSPNQTSLYFCASSLSFGGLEEKLFFGSGTQLSVL.

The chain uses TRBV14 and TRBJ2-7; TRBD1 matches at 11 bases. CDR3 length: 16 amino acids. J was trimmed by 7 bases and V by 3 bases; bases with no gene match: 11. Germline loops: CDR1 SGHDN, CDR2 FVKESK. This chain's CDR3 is CASSQRGDRGRNEQYF. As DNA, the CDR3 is TGTGCCAGCAGCCAGCGCGGGGACAGGGGGAGAAATGAGCAGTACTTC.

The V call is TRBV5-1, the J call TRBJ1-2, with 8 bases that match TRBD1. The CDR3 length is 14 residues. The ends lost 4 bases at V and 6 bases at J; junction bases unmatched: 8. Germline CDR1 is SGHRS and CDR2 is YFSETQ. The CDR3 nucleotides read TGCGCCAGCAGCCGAGGACAGGGTTCGGATGGCTACACCTTC. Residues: CASSRGQGSDGYTF.

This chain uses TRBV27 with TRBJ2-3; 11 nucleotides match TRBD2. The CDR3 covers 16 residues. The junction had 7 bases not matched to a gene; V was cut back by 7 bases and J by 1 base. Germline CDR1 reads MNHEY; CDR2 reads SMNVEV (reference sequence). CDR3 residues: CASTSGTSGRTDTQYF. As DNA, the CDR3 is TGTGCCAGCACCTCTGGGACTAGCGGCCGCACAGATACGCAGTATTTT.

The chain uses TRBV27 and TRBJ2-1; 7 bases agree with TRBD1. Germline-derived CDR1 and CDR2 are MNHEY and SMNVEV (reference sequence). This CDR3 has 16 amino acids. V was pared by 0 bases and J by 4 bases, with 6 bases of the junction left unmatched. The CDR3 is CASSLSPDRIYNEQFF. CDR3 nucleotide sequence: TGTGCCAGCAGTTTATCTCCGGACAGGATTTACAATGAGCAGTTCTTC.

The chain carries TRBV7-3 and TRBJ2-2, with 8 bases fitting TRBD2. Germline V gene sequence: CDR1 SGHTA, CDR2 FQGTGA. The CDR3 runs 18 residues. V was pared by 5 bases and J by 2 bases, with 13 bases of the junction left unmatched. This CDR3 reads CASSPKSSGGLNTGELFF. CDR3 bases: TGTGCCAGCAGCCCCAAATCAAGCGGGGGCCTTAACACCGGGGAGCTGTTTTTT.

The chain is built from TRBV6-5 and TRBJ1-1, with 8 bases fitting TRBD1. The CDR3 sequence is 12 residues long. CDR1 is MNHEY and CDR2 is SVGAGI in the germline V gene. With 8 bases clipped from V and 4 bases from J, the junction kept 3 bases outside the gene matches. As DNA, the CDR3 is TGTGCCAGCCACAGGGGGGTCACTGAAGCTTTCTTT. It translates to CASHRGVTEAFF.